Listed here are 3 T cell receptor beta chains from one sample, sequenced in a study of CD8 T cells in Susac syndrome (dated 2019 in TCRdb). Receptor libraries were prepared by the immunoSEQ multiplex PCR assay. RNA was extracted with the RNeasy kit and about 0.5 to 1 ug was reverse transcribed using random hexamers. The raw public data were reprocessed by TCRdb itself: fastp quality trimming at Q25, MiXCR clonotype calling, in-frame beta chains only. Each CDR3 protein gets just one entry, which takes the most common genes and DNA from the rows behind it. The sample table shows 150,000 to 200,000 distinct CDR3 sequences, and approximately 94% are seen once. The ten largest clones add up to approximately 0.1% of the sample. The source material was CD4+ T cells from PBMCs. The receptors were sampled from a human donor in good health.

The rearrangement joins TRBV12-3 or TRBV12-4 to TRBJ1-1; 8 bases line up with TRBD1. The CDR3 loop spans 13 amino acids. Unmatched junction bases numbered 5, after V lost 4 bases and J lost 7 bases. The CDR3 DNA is TGTGCCAGCAGTTCACAGGGGGTTGATGAAGCTTTCTTT. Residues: CASSSQGVDEAFF.

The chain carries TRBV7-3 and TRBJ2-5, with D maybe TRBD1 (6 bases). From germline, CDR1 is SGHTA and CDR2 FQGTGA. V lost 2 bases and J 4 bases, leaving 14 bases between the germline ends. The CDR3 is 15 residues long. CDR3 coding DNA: TGTGCCAGCAGCTTAGCAGGGGTTAGGGCAGAGACCCAGTACTTC. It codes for CASSLAGVRAETQYF.

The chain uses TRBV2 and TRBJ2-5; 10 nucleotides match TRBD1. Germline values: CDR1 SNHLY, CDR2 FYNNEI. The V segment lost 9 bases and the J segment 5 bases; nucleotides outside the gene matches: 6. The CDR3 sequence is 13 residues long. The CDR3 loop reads CASTTGGWETQYF. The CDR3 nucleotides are TGTGCCAGTACGACAGGGGGCTGGGAGACCCAGTACTTC.